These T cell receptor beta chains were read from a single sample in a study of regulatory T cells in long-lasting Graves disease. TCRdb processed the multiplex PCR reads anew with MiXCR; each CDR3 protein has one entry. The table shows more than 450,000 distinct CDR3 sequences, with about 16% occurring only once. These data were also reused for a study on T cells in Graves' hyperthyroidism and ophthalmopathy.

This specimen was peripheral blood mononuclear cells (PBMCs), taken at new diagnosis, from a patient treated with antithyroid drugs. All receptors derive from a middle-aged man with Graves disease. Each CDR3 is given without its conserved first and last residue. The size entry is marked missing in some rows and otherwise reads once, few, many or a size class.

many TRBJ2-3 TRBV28 ASTLLGADTQY
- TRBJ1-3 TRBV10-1 ASSDGQGNTIY
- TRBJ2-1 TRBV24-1 ATSDLKREYHNEQF
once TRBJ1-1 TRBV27 AGRGWTEAF
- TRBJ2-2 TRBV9 ASSPTRRYTGELF
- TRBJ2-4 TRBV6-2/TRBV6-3 ASSEGIKNIQY
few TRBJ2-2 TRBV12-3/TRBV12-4 ASSKTDRGRAGELF
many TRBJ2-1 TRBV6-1 ASRQGVSSYNEQF
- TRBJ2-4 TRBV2 ASRASGTKNIQY
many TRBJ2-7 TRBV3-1 ASSLQGKPYYEQY
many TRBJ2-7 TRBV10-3 ATETDSSYEQY
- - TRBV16 ASSQSMGRGSYEQY
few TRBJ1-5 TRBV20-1 SARDLGAVSNQPQH
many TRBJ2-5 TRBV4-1 ASSQEIAGAQETQY
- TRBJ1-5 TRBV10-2 ASGQSGQPQH
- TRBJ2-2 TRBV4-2 ASNLSGGTGELF
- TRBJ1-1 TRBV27 ASIGGEYTEAF
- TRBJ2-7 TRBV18 ASSRRTGAYEQY
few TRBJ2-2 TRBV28 ASRLVAYKGELF
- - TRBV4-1 ASSQDRVYNEQF
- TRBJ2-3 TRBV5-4 ASSIIDTDTQY
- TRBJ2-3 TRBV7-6 ASSLAPTGTDTQY
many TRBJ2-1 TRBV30 AWSGGTGGVNEQF
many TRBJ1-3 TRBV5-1 ASSLEAGHSGNTIY
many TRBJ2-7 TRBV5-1 ASSLSRREDYEQY
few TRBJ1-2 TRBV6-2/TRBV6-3 VSSPDYYGYT
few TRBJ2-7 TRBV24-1 ATSDPTGNYEQY
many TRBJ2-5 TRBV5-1 ASSIGLAEQETQY
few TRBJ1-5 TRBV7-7 ASSLEAGGWGQPQH
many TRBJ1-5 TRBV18 ASSQIQGQPQH
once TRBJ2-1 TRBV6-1 ASWREPLYNEQF
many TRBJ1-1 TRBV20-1 SPRRSNTEAF